These 3 T cell receptor beta chains were all obtained from the same sample, sequenced in a study of T-cell reconstitution after alpha-beta-depleted transplantation in children. For TCRbeta, the library was prepared with unique molecular identifiers. Each CDR3 protein gets one entry after TCRdb re-called the PCR reads with MiXCR. The data hold approximately 510,000 distinct CDR3 sequences, with roughly 18% observed a single time. The specimen was PBMCs from the stem cell graft donor, collected from the stem cell graft. The receptors stem from a human donor who donated a stem cell graft to a child with acute lymphoblastic leukemia.

The rearrangement links TRBV9 to TRBJ2-1; D possibly matches TRBD1 or TRBD2 (6 bases each). The CDR3 is made up of 15 amino acids. The germline V and J ends were trimmed by 0 bases and 9 bases, with 16 bases remaining between them. Germline V CDR1 and CDR2: SGDLS, YYNGEE. CDR3 sequence reads: CASSVGGAALREQFF. The DNA of the CDR3 is TGTGCCAGCAGCGTAGGGGGGGCAGCGCTACGTGAGCAGTTCTTC.

The chain is built from TRBV7-8 and TRBJ2-7; 9 nucleotides match TRBD2. Germline CDR1 is SGHVS and CDR2 is FQNEAQ. The CDR3 runs 20 residues. The V segment lost 7 bases and the J segment 0 bases; nucleotides outside the gene matches: 22. The CDR3 DNA sequence: TGTGCCAGCACCAGCTCCGATAGCGGGAGCGCCGTATCCCCCTCCTACGAGCAGTACTTC. Its translation is CASTSSDSGSAVSPSYEQYF.

The V and J genes are TRBV4-1 and TRBJ2-1; TRBD2 matches at 8 bases. This CDR3 is built from 17 residues. Germline values: CDR1 MGHRA, CDR2 YSYEKL. The trim removed 6 bases at V and 8 bases at J, leaving 18 bases unmatched. CDR3: CASRRTFPGLVSHEQFF. CDR3 nucleotides: TGCGCCAGCAGACGGACCTTCCCGGGACTAGTCAGTCATGAGCAGTTCTTC.